Listed here are 22 T cell receptor beta chains from one sample, sequenced in a study of CD8+ T cells in alopecia areata. Extraction and reverse transcription of RNA yielded cDNA as the sequencing template. Clones were read by immunoSEQ multiplex PCR, and TCRdb kept only the in-frame ones, dropping some. The sample contains about 130,000 clones, 49% of which appear only once. The sequenced sample was CD8+ T cells sorted from blood, obtained at week 0. The receptors shown here come from a human donor with alopecia areata.

The sample holds a few counts of this clone. The chain is built from TRBV5-6 and TRBJ2-5; tentative D call: TRBD2 (6 bases). CDR3 length: 12 residues. Germline V CDR1 and CDR2: SGHDT, YYEEEE. Trimming removed 3 bases from V and 3 bases from J, with 6 bases in between. This chain's CDR3 is CASSWGEETQYF. For the CDR3, the DNA is TGTGCCAGCAGCTGGGGGGAAGAGACCCAGTACTTC.

This chain links TRBV4-2 with TRBJ1-3, with D hard to call. The CDR3 is made up of 16 amino acids. Trimming pared 4 bases from V and 1 base from J, leaving 14 bases between. The germline V gene encodes CDR1 LGHNA and CDR2 YNFKEQ. The CDR3 DNA sequence: TGTGCCAGCAGCCCGTCACACGAGGATTCTGGAAACACCATATATTTT. Its protein product is CASSPSHEDSGNTIYF.

The genes are TRBV10-3 and TRBJ2-5, with D possibly called TRBD1 or TRBD2 (5 bases each). V shed 8 bases and J shed 3 bases, with 13 bases lying between them. This CDR3 comprises 13 residues. CDR1 is ENHRY, CDR2 SYGVKD, per germline. The CDR3 DNA is TGTGCCATCGGTAGTGGGGGAAAAGAGACCCAGTACTTC. Translation: CAIGSGGKETQYF.

The chain uses TRBV5-6 and TRBJ1-6, with D unclear. The length of the CDR3 is 16 residues. The germline V gene encodes CDR1 SGHDT and CDR2 YYEEEE. Trimming shortened V by 0 bases and J by 8 bases, and 15 bases separated the two germline ends. CDR3 coding DNA: TGTGCCAGCAGCTTGGTTTCAGGACTCGGGGATTCACCCCTCCACTTT. Protein product: CASSLVSGLGDSPLHF.

This clone was found a few times. The chain couples TRBV29-1 to TRBJ2-6; 7 bases line up with TRBD1. CDR3 length: 15 residues. V was pared by 8 bases and J by 2 bases, with 9 bases of the junction left unmatched. In germline, CDR1 is SQVTM, CDR2 ANQGSEA. The CDR3 protein is CSIGTALAGANVLTF. CDR3 nucleotide sequence: TGCAGCATAGGGACAGCCCTAGCTGGGGCCAACGTCCTGACTTTC. The full variable domain, in which reference TRBV29-1 and TRBJ2-6 provide the parts outside the CDR3, is SAVISQKPSRDICQRGTSLTIQCQVDSQVTMMFWYRQQPGQSLTLIATANQGSEATYESGFVIDKFPISRPNLTFSTLTVSNMSPEDSSIYLCSIGTALAGANVLTFGAGSRLTVL.

The rearrangement uses TRBV4-1 and TRBJ1-5; D gene uncertain. Germline lookup yields CDR1 MGHRA and CDR2 YSYEKL. Trimming took off 0 bases at V and 6 bases at J, with 6 bases between the two ends. The CDR3 is made up of 13 amino acids. Here the CDR3 reads CASSQDLGQPQHF. The CDR3 region has the DNA TGCGCCAGCAGCCAAGATTTGGGTCAGCCCCAGCATTTT.

The genes are TRBV30 and TRBJ1-3; D gene uncertain. The V end was cut by 1 base, the J end by 0 bases, with 4 bases between. From germline, CDR1 is GTSNPN and CDR2 SVGIG (reference sequence). This CDR3 spans 13 amino acids. The CDR3 here is CAWSGHSGNTIYF. CDR3 nucleotides: TGTGCCTGGAGTGGCCACTCTGGAAACACCATATATTTT.

The gene calls are TRBV5-6 and TRBJ2-6, with a weak D call TRBD1 (6 bases). With 1 base removed from V and 2 bases from J, the gap between germline ends came to 13 bases. This CDR3 is built from 17 residues. The germline V gene encodes CDR1 SGHDT and CDR2 YYEEEE. CDR3 sequence: CASSLMSRGAGANVLTF. The DNA of the CDR3 is TGTGCCAGCAGCTTGATGTCCAGGGGCGCTGGGGCCAACGTCCTGACTTTC. The full variable domain, with the rest looked up from reference TRBV5-6 and TRBJ2-6, is DAGVTQSPTHLIKTRGQQVTLRCSPKSGHDTVSWYQQALGQGPQFIFQYYEEEERQRGNFPDRFSGHQFPNYSSELNVNALLLGDSALYLCASSLMSRGAGANVLTFGAGSRLTVL.

This clone has just a few counts. The gene calls are TRBV6-1 and TRBJ1-5; possible D gene TRBD1, 5 bases. The CDR3 is 15 amino acids. V was cut by 8 bases and J by 3 bases, with 17 bases left in between. Germline loops: CDR1 MNHNS, CDR2 SASEGT. The CDR3 loop is CASRSSGDVNQPQHF. DNA for the CDR3: TGTGCCAGCCGCTCGTCCGGGGACGTCAATCAGCCCCAGCATTTT.

The rearrangement links TRBV27 to TRBJ2-3; a possible D gene is TRBD1 (6 bases). Trimming removed 5 bases at V and 5 bases at J, with 11 bases between. Germline CDR1 reads MNHEY; CDR2 reads SMNVEV (reference sequence). This CDR3 is built from 13 residues. The CDR3 spells CASSLDRQDTQYF. For the CDR3, the DNA is TGTGCCAGCAGTCTCGACAGGCAAGATACGCAGTATTTT.

This clone has only a few counts. The gene calls are TRBV29-1 and TRBJ2-7; the D gene is possibly TRBD1 (6 bases). Germline V gene sequence: CDR1 SQVTM, CDR2 ANQGSEA. The V end lost 1 base, the J end lost 3 bases, and 10 bases lay between the germline ends. CDR3 length: 13 residues. The CDR3 here is CSVEVRRGYEQYF. CDR3 DNA: TGCAGCGTTGAAGTTCGCAGGGGCTACGAGCAGTACTTC.

This chain uses TRBV10-3 with TRBJ2-3; tentative D call: TRBD1 (6 bases). CDR3 length equals 15 residues. Trimming cost V 10 bases and J 0 bases, with 17 bases left between them. The germline V gene encodes CDR1 ENHRY and CDR2 SYGVKD. The CDR3 nucleotides read TGTGCCACGGGTACGACAGGAACTAGCACAGATACGCAGTATTTT. Protein product: CATGTTGTSTDTQYF.

V gene TRBV13 combines with J gene TRBJ2-7; 8 bases map to TRBD2. Germline CDR1 reads PRHDT; CDR2 reads FYEKMQ (reference sequence). The J segment lost 7 bases and the V segment lost 1 base, leaving 3 bases of the junction unmatched. The CDR3 is made up of 13 amino acids. The CDR3 region has the DNA TGTGCCAGCAGCTTAGCGGGGGGGCAAGAGCAGTACTTC. Protein product: CASSLAGGQEQYF.

This chain joins TRBV11-2 and TRBJ2-6; D not certain. The CDR3 consists of 17 residues. The V and J ends lost 5 bases and 0 bases respectively, with 14 bases between them. Germline assignment: CDR1 SGHAT and CDR2 FQNNGV. The CDR3 nucleotides are TGTGCCAGCAGCATACATCCTCCTCACTCTGGGGCCAACGTCCTGACTTTC. Amino acid sequence: CASSIHPPHSGANVLTF.

The CDR3 protein is CAWSVTSYEQYF. Here the CDR3 DNA reads TGTGCCTGGAGTGTAACCTCCTACGAGCAGTACTTC. The rearrangement links TRBV30 to TRBJ2-7; D gene unclear. The CDR3 sequence is 12 residues long. Germline-derived CDR1 and CDR2 are GTSNPN and SVGIG (reference sequence). Trimming pared 0 bases from V and 0 bases from J, leaving 3 bases between.

This clone was seen a few times. The V gene is TRBV30, the J gene TRBJ1-1; 8 bases are a match to TRBD1. CDR3 length: 16 amino acids. Germline loops: CDR1 GTSNPN, CDR2 SVGIG (reference sequence). J gave up 0 bases and V 2 bases, and 8 bases lay outside the gene matches. The CDR3 reads CAWSFGQGTVNTEAFF. The CDR3 region has the DNA TGTGCCTGGAGTTTCGGACAGGGCACTGTGAACACTGAAGCTTTCTTT.

The V call is TRBV5-6, the J call TRBJ2-5, with 8 bases that match TRBD1. Germline V lookup: CDR1 SGHDT, CDR2 YYEEEE. CDR3 length: 14 residues. V gave up 7 bases and J gave up 2 bases; unmatched junction bases: 7. Here the CDR3 reads CASLLDRVQETQYF. The CDR3 bases are TGTGCCAGCCTATTGGACAGGGTTCAAGAGACCCAGTACTTC.

The sample holds a few counts of this clone. The V gene is TRBV2, the J gene TRBJ2-2, with D perhaps TRBD2 (6 bases). Trimming pared 10 bases from V and 1 base from J, leaving 16 bases between. The germline V gene has CDR1 SNHLY and CDR2 FYNNEI. The CDR3 totals 15 residues. CDR3 in amino acids: CAIAPRDWNTGELFF. DNA of the CDR3: TGTGCCATTGCCCCCCGGGACTGGAACACCGGGGAGCTGTTTTTT.

This clone was observed a single time. The chain is built from TRBV9 and TRBJ2-7, with 7 bases fitting TRBD1. The germline V gene has CDR1 SGDLS and CDR2 YYNGEE. The CDR3 is 15 residues long. V shed 3 bases and J 3 bases; nucleotides not matched to a gene: 9. Here the CDR3 reads CASSEGASAFYEQYF. The CDR3 DNA reads TGTGCCAGCAGCGAGGGGGCCTCTGCCTTCTACGAGCAGTACTTC. The full variable domain, completed using reference TRBV9 and TRBJ2-7, is DSGVTQTPKHLITATGQRVTLRCSPRSGDLSVYWYQQSLDQGLQFLIQYYNGEERAKGNILERFSAQQFPDLHSELNLSSLELGDSALYFCASSEGASAFYEQYFGPGTRLTVT.

The chain carries TRBV27 and TRBJ1-6; a weak D match, TRBD1 (6 bases). In germline, CDR1 is MNHEY, CDR2 SMNVEV (reference sequence). The CDR3 length is 13 residues. Between the trimmed V and J ends, which lost 4 bases and 9 bases, there was a span of 10 bases. This chain's CDR3 is CASSSPGASPLHF. In DNA, the CDR3 is TGTGCCAGCAGTTCCCCAGGGGCTTCACCCCTCCACTTT.

This chain connects TRBV29-1 to TRBJ2-5; D not certain. Germline-derived CDR1 and CDR2 are SQVTM and ANQGSEA. This CDR3 comprises 12 residues. V lost 3 bases and J 5 bases, leaving 10 bases between the germline ends. CDR3 coding DNA: TGCAGCGTTGATTTTGAGATCGAGACCCAGTACTTC. It specifies CSVDFEIETQYF.

This clone was recorded a few times. The rearrangement links TRBV11-2 to TRBJ2-1, with a possible D match to TRBD2 (5 bases). The germline V and J ends were trimmed by 2 bases and 10 bases, with 15 bases remaining between them. The CDR3 consists of 14 residues. Germline values: CDR1 SGHAT, CDR2 FQNNGV. This CDR3 reads CASSLSNAPGEQFF. In DNA, the CDR3 is TGTGCCAGCAGCTTATCAAACGCTCCGGGAGAGCAGTTCTTC.